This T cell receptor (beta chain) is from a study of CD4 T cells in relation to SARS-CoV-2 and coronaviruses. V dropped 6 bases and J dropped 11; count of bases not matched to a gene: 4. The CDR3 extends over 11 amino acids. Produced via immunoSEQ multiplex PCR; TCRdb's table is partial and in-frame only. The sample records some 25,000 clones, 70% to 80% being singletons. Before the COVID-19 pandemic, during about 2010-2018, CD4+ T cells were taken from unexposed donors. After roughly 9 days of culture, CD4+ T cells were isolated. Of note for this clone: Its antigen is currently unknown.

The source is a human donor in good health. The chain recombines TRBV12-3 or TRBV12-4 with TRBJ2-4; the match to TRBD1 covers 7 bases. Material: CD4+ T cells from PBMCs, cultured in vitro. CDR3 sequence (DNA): TGTGCCAGCAGGACGGGGACAGTTCAGTACTTC. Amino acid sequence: CASRTGTVQYF.